This T cell receptor (beta chain) was sequenced in a study of blood T cell repertoires in COVID-19. Germline loops: CDR1 MGHDK, CDR2 SYGVNS. The CDR3 sequence is 13 residues long. The V end was cut by 3 bases, the J end by 10 bases, with 13 bases between. This clone has only a few counts. Produced via immunoSEQ multiplex PCR; TCRdb's table is partial and in-frame only. The sample lists about 340,000 clones, under 95% occurring once. The sequenced sample consisted of peripheral blood. The rearrangement joins TRBV25-1 to TRBJ2-1; tentatively, D is TRBD1 (6 bases). The sequence came from a woman between 18 and 29 years old who had recovered from COVID-19. The CDR3 here is CASSEVQGEEQFF. The DNA for the CDR3 is TGTGCCAGCAGTGAGGTACAGGGTGAGGAGCAGTTCTTC. Full variable domain (missing parts from reference TRBV25-1 and TRBJ2-1): EADIYQTPRYLVIGTGKKITLECSQTMGHDKMYWYQQDPGMELHLIHYSYGVNSTEKGDLSSESTVSRIRTEHFPLTLESARPSHTSQYLCASSEVQGEEQFFGPGTRLTVL.